This entry lists 7 T cell receptor beta chains sequenced from one sample in a study of OX40 agonist ivuxolimab in advanced cancers. TCRdb's table, derived via immunoSEQ multiplex PCR, lists solely in-frame clones and lacks some. Among some 60,000 clones listed, around nine tenths were seen once. The sample was CD4+ or CD8+ T cells sorted from blood, taken in a trial of the OX40 agonist ivuxolimab. These receptors all come from an adult with an advanced solid tumor such as melanoma, head and neck, liver or kidney cancer.

This chain connects TRBV11-1 to TRBJ2-7, with a possible D match to TRBD1 (6 bases). Deletions cut 1 base from V and 2 bases from J, with 9 bases between. Germline V gene data show CDR1 as SGHAT and CDR2 as FQDESV (reference sequence). This CDR3 has 14 residues. The CDR3 DNA follows: TGTGCCAGCAGCTTAGAGGCAGGGGCCTACGAGCAGTACTTC. This codes for CASSLEAGAYEQYF.

This clone was seen a handful of times. The chain has TRBV18 and TRBJ1-1; no reliable D call. V lost 6 bases and J lost 4, with 12 bases in between. The CDR3 totals 13 residues. The germline CDR1 and CDR2 sequences are KGHSH and LQKENI. CDR3 sequence reads: CASSHPYGTEAFF. The DNA for the CDR3 is TGTGCCAGCTCGCATCCTTATGGCACTGAAGCTTTCTTT.

V and J are TRBV29-1 and TRBJ2-1, with D tentatively TRBD1 or TRBD2 (6 bases each). The CDR3 is 12 amino acids. Looked up from germline, CDR1 is SQVTM and CDR2 is ANQGSEA. V was cut by 8 bases and J by 7 bases, with 15 bases left in between. The CDR3 protein is CSLRWGANEQFF. In DNA, the CDR3 is TGCAGCCTCCGGTGGGGGGCGAATGAGCAGTTCTTC.

This sequence joins TRBV19 and TRBJ2-7; the match to TRBD2 covers 7 bases. Germline V gene data show CDR1 as LNHDA and CDR2 as SQIVND (reference sequence). This CDR3 comprises 16 residues. Losses at the gene ends were 4 bases for V and 2 bases for J; bases not matched to a gene: 11. The CDR3 protein is CASSRVLSGEAYEQYF. The DNA for the CDR3 is TGTGCCAGTAGTAGAGTCCTGAGCGGGGAAGCCTACGAGCAGTACTTC.

The gene calls are TRBV4-3 and TRBJ1-1, with a weak D call TRBD1 (5 bases). CDR3 length equals 14 residues. The V end was cut by 0 bases, the J end by 7 bases, with 12 bases between. Germline loops: CDR1 LGHNA, CDR2 YSLEER. DNA for the CDR3: TGCGCCAGCAGCCAAGAACGCAGGGCGGGTGAAGCTTTCTTT. This sequence encodes CASSQERRAGEAFF.

The chain joins TRBV7-2 to TRBJ1-4, with D perhaps TRBD1 (6 bases). The CDR3 runs 15 residues. The germline V gene encodes CDR1 SGHTA and CDR2 FQGNSA. V was shortened by 6 bases and J by 0 bases, with 11 bases between the two germline ends. CDR3 amino acids: CASSPQGTTNEKLFF. Here the CDR3 DNA reads TGTGCCAGCAGTCCTCAGGGGACAACTAATGAAAAACTGTTTTTT.

V and J are TRBV6-1 and TRBJ1-4; possible D gene TRBD1, 6 bases. This CDR3 region has 16 residues. With 2 bases removed from V and 4 bases from J, the gap between germline ends came to 14 bases. The germline V gene has CDR1 MNHNS and CDR2 SASEGT. Here the CDR3 DNA reads TGTGCCAGCAGTGAAAGTCGGGGCAGGGGTAATGAAAAACTGTTTTTT. It translates to CASSESRGRGNEKLFF.